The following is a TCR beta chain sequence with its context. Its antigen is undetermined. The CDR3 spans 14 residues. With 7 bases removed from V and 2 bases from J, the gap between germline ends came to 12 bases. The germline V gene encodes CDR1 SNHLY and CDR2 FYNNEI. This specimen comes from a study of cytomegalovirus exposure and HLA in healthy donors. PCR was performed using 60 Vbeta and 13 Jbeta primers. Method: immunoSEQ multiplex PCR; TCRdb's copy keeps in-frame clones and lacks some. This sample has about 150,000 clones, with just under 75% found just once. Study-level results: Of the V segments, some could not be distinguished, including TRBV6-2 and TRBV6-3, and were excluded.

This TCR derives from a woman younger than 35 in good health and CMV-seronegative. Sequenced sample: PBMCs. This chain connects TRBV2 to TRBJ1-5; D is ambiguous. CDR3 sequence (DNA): TGTGCCAGCAACATCGGGAGCGGCAATCAGCCCCAGCATTTT. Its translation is CASNIGSGNQPQHF.